The 22 T cell receptor beta chains in this list originate from one sample, sequenced in a study of cytomegalovirus exposure and HLA in healthy donors (dated by TCRdb to 2015 to 2018). Library prep was done by the immunoSEQ multiplex PCR assay. A mixture of 60 forward primers for TCR Vbeta segments and 13 reverse primers for TCR Jbeta segments was used in the multiplex PCR. Imported from immuneACCESS, the table was reduced by TCRdb to in-frame sequences with V and J called. These copies leave out some clones; in studies compared against another copy, an unresolved V gene accounts for under half, and the cause of the remainder is not known. The table for this sample shows 80,000 or so clones. Of the sample, less than 1.5% falls within the top ten clones. Material for sequencing was PBMCs. The receptors here all came from a woman aged 25 to 39 in good health and CMV-seronegative.

The chain recombines TRBV18 with TRBJ1-4, with D possibly TRBD1 on 6 matching bases. The CDR3 is 13 amino acids. V lost 4 bases, J lost 6 bases, and 9 bases lay in between. The germline V gene has CDR1 KGHSH and CDR2 LQKENI. The CDR3 loop is CASSQGVDEKLFF. The CDR3 nucleotides read TGTGCCAGCTCACAGGGGGTTGATGAAAAACTGTTTTTT.

The CDR3 DNA reads as TGTGCCAGCTCACCGATCGCGTCGGACGAGCAGTACTTC. This sequence encodes CASSPIASDEQYF. This rearrangement joins TRBV18 to TRBJ2-7; D is unresolved. CDR3 length equals 13 residues. CDR1 is KGHSH and CDR2 is LQKENI in the germline V gene. The germline V and J ends were trimmed by 3 bases and 5 bases, with 11 bases remaining between them. The variable domain in full, with the rest retrieved from reference TRBV18 and TRBJ2-7, is NAGVMQNPRHLVRRRGQEARLRCSPMKGHSHVYWYRQLPEEGLKFMVYLQKENIIDESGMPKERFSAEFPKEGPSILRIQQVVRGDSAAYFCASSPIASDEQYFGPGTRLTVT.

The CDR3 nucleotides are TGTGCCAGCAATCACAGGGTTCTCGATCAGCCCCAGCATTTT. Translation: CASNHRVLDQPQHF. The V call is TRBV6-1, the J call TRBJ1-5; possible D gene TRBD1, 6 bases. V was pared by 7 bases and J by 5 bases, with 15 bases between. The CDR3 has 14 amino acids. From germline, CDR1 is MNHNS and CDR2 SASEGT.

This chain joins TRBV6-1 and TRBJ2-1; D is perhaps TRBD1 (5 bases). Germline lookup yields CDR1 MNHNS and CDR2 SASEGT. The length of the CDR3 is 19 residues. V lost 1 base and J lost 0, with 19 bases in between. CDR3 sequence: CASSEEDIGATSSYNEQFF. The CDR3 DNA sequence: TGTGCCAGCAGTGAAGAAGACATAGGGGCGACGAGCTCCTACAATGAGCAGTTCTTC.

The chain recombines TRBV19 with TRBJ1-1; 7 nucleotides agree with TRBD1. Germline V gene sequence: CDR1 LNHDA, CDR2 SQIVND (reference sequence). The CDR3 has 16 residues. V lost 5 bases and J lost 1; bases outside the gene matches: 10. The CDR3, as DNA: TGTGCCAGTAGTCCCGGGACAGCCCTCTCGAACACTGAAGCTTTCTTT. Residues: CASSPGTALSNTEAFF.

J is TRBJ2-7 and V is TRBV19; 10 bases align to TRBD2. From germline, CDR1 is LNHDA and CDR2 SQIVND (reference sequence). The CDR3 covers 17 residues. J was trimmed by 3 bases and V by 2 bases; bases with no gene match: 10. In nucleotides, the CDR3 is TGTGCCAGTAGTATACAGGCTAGCGGGAGCCTGGTCTACGAGCAGTACTTC. It is translated as CASSIQASGSLVYEQYF.

This chain connects TRBV6-5 to TRBJ1-4; perhaps TRBD1 as D (6 bases). The CDR3 extends over 14 amino acids. Between the trimmed V and J ends, which lost 0 bases and 8 bases, there was a span of 10 bases. Germline CDR1 and CDR2: MNHEY and SVGAGI. This chain's CDR3 is CASSYSKGGEKLFF. CDR3 sequence (DNA): TGTGCCAGCAGTTACTCGAAGGGGGGGGAAAAACTGTTTTTT.

Regarding this clone: Sequence at one end of the junction differs from germline and may be a read error. This chain uses TRBV30 with TRBJ2-5; D might be TRBD2 (6 bases). The CDR3 has 15 amino acids. The V gene's germline CDR1 is GTSNPN and CDR2 SVGIG (reference sequence). CDR3 amino acids: CAGSVGGAAQETQYF. CDR3 DNA sequence: TGTGCCGGGAGTGTAGGCGGGGCGGCCCAAGAGACCCAGTACTTC.

The chain uses TRBV7-9 and TRBJ2-3, with 7 positions matching TRBD2. CDR3 length: 17 residues. Germline lookup yields CDR1 SEHNR and CDR2 FQNEAQ (reference sequence). J gave up 0 bases and V 0 bases, and 6 bases lay outside the gene matches. The CDR3 sequence is CASSLAPGLKSTDTQYF. For the CDR3, the DNA is TGTGCCAGCAGCTTAGCACCGGGACTAAAGAGCACAGATACGCAGTATTTT.

The rearrangement joins TRBV29-1 to TRBJ2-5; 7 bases align to TRBD1. CDR3 length: 13 amino acids. Looked up from germline, CDR1 is SQVTM and CDR2 is ANQGSEA. V was pared by 7 bases and J by 5 bases, with 10 bases of the junction left unmatched. The DNA of the CDR3 is TGCAGCGCCCCGGGACAGAACCGGGAGACCCAGTACTTC. It encodes CSAPGQNRETQYF.

The chain has TRBV7-9 and TRBJ1-1; possible D gene TRBD1, 5 bases. CDR3 length equals 12 residues. Germline CDR1 SEHNR, CDR2 FQNEAQ (reference sequence). Trimming stripped 5 bases from V and 8 bases from J, with 12 bases between. CDR3 DNA sequence: TGTGCCAGCAGCGGGCAACGGGGGGAAGCTTTCTTT. Translating gives CASSGQRGEAFF.

The rearrangement uses TRBV19 and TRBJ2-7; 8 bases are a match to TRBD1. Trimming cost V 8 bases and J 6 bases; bases outside gene matches: 12. The CDR3 is made up of 14 amino acids. Germline loops: CDR1 LNHDA, CDR2 SQIVND (reference sequence). Here the CDR3 DNA reads TGTGCCAGTGCACCCCAGGGGGCCGCTGGCGAGCAGTACTTC. This codes for CASAPQGAAGEQYF.

The J gene is TRBJ2-1, the V gene TRBV7-9; D remains unclear. The germline V and J ends were trimmed by 4 bases and 3 bases, with 4 bases remaining between them. Per germline, CDR1 SEHNR and CDR2 FQNEAQ (reference sequence). The CDR3 runs 12 residues. The CDR3 is CASSYNYNEQFF. As DNA, the CDR3 is TGTGCCAGCAGCTATAACTACAATGAGCAGTTCTTC.

The V and J genes are TRBV30 and TRBJ2-2, with 8 bases lining up with TRBD1. With 3 bases clipped from V and 1 base from J, the junction kept 1 base outside the gene matches. The length of the CDR3 is 14 residues. Germline V gives CDR1 GTSNPN, CDR2 SVGIG (reference sequence). CDR3 in amino acids: CAWRGTGNTGELFF. DNA for the CDR3: TGTGCCTGGAGGGGGACAGGGAACACCGGGGAGCTGTTTTTT.

The chain joins TRBV4-1 to TRBJ2-3; TRBD2 matches 11 bases. Looked up from germline, CDR1 is MGHRA and CDR2 is YSYEKL. V shed 1 base and J 2 bases; nucleotides not matched to a gene: 8. The CDR3 runs to 18 residues. The CDR3 bases are TGCGCCAGCAGCCAAGCCACCCTTAGCGGGGGGGTCACAGATACGCAGTATTTT. Its translation: CASSQATLSGGVTDTQYF.

V usage is TRBV6-5 and J usage is TRBJ1-2, with D possibly TRBD1 on 5 matching bases. CDR3 length: 13 amino acids. Trimming pared 2 bases from V and 4 bases from J, leaving 8 bases between. Looked up from germline, CDR1 is MNHEY and CDR2 is SVGAGI. CDR3 protein: CASSYSTGYGYTF. The CDR3 bases are TGTGCCAGCAGTTACAGTACAGGCTATGGCTACACCTTC.

V usage is TRBV19 and J usage is TRBJ2-1, with TRBD2 matching over 9 bases. The length of the CDR3 is 14 residues. V lost 7 bases to trimming and J lost 7 bases; unmatched junction nucleotides: 8. CDR1 LNHDA and CDR2 SQIVND come from the germline V gene (reference sequence). CDR3 sequence: CASTLSGRRNEQFF. The CDR3 DNA is TGTGCCAGTACTCTTAGCGGGAGAAGAAATGAGCAGTTCTTC.

This chain links TRBV5-1 with TRBJ1-2; tentatively, D is TRBD1 (5 bases). CDR3 length equals 13 residues. V was shortened by 1 base and J by 8 bases, with 12 bases between the two germline ends. CDR1 and CDR2 (germline): SGHRS, YFSETQ. The CDR3 DNA reads TGCGCCAGCAGCTTGAGGCAGGGCGACGGCTACACCTTC. This translates into CASSLRQGDGYTF.

The chain recombines TRBV18 with TRBJ2-3; weak D call: TRBD1 (6 bases). V dropped 3 bases and J dropped 0 bases, with 13 bases sitting between them. The V gene's germline CDR1 is KGHSH and CDR2 LQKENI. The CDR3 length is 16 residues. The CDR3 DNA sequence: TGTGCCAGCTCACCCCGAACAGGGAGTAGCACAGATACGCAGTATTTT. As protein: CASSPRTGSSTDTQYF.

V usage is TRBV6-6 and J usage is TRBJ1-2, with D hard to call. Germline values: CDR1 MNHNY, CDR2 SVGAGI (reference sequence). V lost 0 bases and J lost 4, with 9 bases in between. The CDR3 is 14 amino acids. CDR3 DNA sequence: TGTGCCAGCAGTTACTCGGGAGTTACCTATGGCTACACCTTC. It encodes CASSYSGVTYGYTF.

CDR3 region: CASSQGRAVFYGYTF. In DNA form, the CDR3 reads TGTGCCAGCAGCCAAGGCAGGGCGGTCTTCTATGGCTACACCTTC. J is TRBJ1-2 and V is TRBV16, with D possibly being TRBD1 (5 bases). Trimming cost V 2 bases and J 4 bases, with 14 bases left between them. Germline V gives CDR1 KGHSY, CDR2 FQNENV. This CDR3 has 15 residues.

The chain uses TRBV4-1 and TRBJ1-1, with 7 bases that match TRBD1. V lost 1 base to trimming and J lost 3 bases; unmatched junction nucleotides: 8. This CDR3 contains 16 residues. Germline V gene lookup returns CDR1 MGHRA and CDR2 YSYEKL. The CDR3 region is CASSQVPTGLDTEAFF. As DNA, the CDR3 is TGCGCCAGCAGCCAAGTTCCGACAGGGCTGGACACTGAAGCTTTCTTT.